The TCR beta chain described here comes from a study of blood T cell repertoires in COVID-19. Assay used: immunoSEQ multiplex PCR; TCRdb lists only in-frame clones, some missing. The repertoire holds about 120,000 clones, with around nine tenths as singletons. CDR1 is LGHDT, CDR2 YNNKEL, per germline (reference sequence). The CDR3 contains 17 residues. Between the trimmed V and J ends, which lost 4 bases and 2 bases, there was a span of 20 bases. The sequencing input was peripheral blood. This TCR was recovered from a woman of 80 years or more with acute or convalescent COVID-19. The gene calls are TRBV3-1 (or the pseudogene TRBV3-2) and TRBJ1-1; a weak D match, TRBD1 (6 bases). The CDR3: CASSPWTADRTNTEAFF. Here the CDR3 DNA reads TGTGCCAGCAGCCCCTGGACAGCCGATAGGACTAACACTGAAGCTTTCTTT.